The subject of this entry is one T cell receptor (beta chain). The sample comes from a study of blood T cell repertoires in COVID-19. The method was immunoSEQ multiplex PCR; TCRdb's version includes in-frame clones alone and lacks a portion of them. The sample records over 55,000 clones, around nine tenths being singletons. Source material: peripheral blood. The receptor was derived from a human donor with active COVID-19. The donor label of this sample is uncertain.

CDR3 sequence (DNA): TGTGCCAGCACCTACAGCGGAAACTCCTACGAGCAGTACTTC. Amino acids: CASTYSGNSYEQYF. The V and J genes are TRBV27 and TRBJ2-7; D might be TRBD2 (5 bases). The CDR3 extends over 14 amino acids. Germline-derived CDR1 and CDR2 are MNHEY and SMNVEV (reference sequence). V shed 7 bases and J shed 0 bases, with 13 bases lying between them.